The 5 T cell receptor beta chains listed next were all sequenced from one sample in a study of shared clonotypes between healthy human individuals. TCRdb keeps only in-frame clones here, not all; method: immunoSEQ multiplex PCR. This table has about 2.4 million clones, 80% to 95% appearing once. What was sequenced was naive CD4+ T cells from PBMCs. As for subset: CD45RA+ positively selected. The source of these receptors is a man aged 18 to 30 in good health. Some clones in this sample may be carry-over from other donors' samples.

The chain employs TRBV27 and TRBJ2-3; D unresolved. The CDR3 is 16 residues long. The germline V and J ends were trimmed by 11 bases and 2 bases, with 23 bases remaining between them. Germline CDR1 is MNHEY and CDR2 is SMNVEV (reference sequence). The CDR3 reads CASSVGQVRATDTQYF. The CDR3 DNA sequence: TGTGCCTCCTCGGTTGGGCAAGTAAGGGCCACAGATACGCAGTATTTT.

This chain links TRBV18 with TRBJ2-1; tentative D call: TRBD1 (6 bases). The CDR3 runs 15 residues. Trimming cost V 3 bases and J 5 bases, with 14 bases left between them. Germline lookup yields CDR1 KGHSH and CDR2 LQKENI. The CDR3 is CASSPTTGPNNEQFF. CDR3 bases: TGTGCCAGCTCACCCACAACAGGGCCCAACAATGAGCAGTTCTTC.

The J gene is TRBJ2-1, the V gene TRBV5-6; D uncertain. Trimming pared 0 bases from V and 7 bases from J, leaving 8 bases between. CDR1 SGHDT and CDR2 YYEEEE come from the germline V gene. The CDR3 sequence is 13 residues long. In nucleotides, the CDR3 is TGTGCCAGCAGCTTGGAACGGTTGAATGAGCAGTTCTTC. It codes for CASSLERLNEQFF.

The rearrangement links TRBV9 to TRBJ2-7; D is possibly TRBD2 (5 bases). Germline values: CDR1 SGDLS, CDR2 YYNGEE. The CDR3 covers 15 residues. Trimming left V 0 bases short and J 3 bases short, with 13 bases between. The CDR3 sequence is CASSVAARGFYEQYF. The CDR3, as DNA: TGTGCCAGCAGCGTAGCCGCGAGAGGGTTCTACGAGCAGTACTTC.

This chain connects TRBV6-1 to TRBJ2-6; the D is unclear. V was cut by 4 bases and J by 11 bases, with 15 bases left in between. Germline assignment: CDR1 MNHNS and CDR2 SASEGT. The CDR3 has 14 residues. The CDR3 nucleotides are TGTGCCAGCAGTGTTGACCGGGCCTTCCACGTCCTGACTTTC. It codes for CASSVDRAFHVLTF.